Listed below are T cell receptor beta chains from one sample, sequenced in a study of blood T cell repertoires in COVID-19. Profiling relied on immunoSEQ multiplex PCR, and the TCRdb table lists in-frame clones only, not all of them. The data contain about 59,000 clones, around 80% of them seen just once; the ten biggest clones take up around 6%. Specimen: peripheral blood. The receptor source for this set is a woman in her 70s with acute or convalescent COVID-19. Each CDR3 is given with its conserved first and last residue. The D gene is left open where the match is weak. Clone sizes are given selectively: once, few, many, or a class where the clone is expanded.

CDR3 length	D gene	clone size	J gene	V gene	CDR3 protein	CDR3 DNA
13	.	many	TRBJ1-2	TRBV6-5	CASSPGSDYGYTF	TGTGCCAGCAGTCCGGGGAGCGACTATGGCTACACCTTC
15	TRBD2	.	TRBJ2-7	TRBV10-3	CATTSGLAGAYEQYF	TGTGCCACAACCTCGGGACTAGCGGGAGCCTACGAGCAGTACTTC
14	.	.	TRBJ2-5	TRBV5-4	CASSLTGLQETQYF	TGTGCCAGCAGCTTGACAGGCCTCCAAGAGACCCAGTACTTC
12	.	.	TRBJ2-4	TRBV30	CAWYLGGNIQYF	TGTGCCTGGTATCTCGGGGGAAACATTCAGTACTTC
17	TRBD1	.	TRBJ1-3	TRBV2	CASLNGGLTGSGNTIYF	TGTGCCAGCTTAAACGGGGGCCTGACAGGGTCGGGAAACACCATATATTTT
15	TRBD2	few	TRBJ2-1	TRBV10-1	CASGGLAGFYNEQFF	TGCGCCAGCGGAGGACTAGCGGGGTTTTATAATGAGCAGTTCTTC
14	TRBD1	.	TRBJ1-2	TRBV19	CASTKDRVDYGYTF	TGTGCCAGTACTAAAGACAGGGTCGACTATGGCTACACCTTC
15	.	.	TRBJ1-1	TRBV7-2	CASREVQGYSTEAFF	TGTGCCAGCAGGGAGGTCCAGGGGTATAGCACTGAAGCTTTCTTT
13	TRBD1	.	TRBJ1-2	TRBV4-1	CASSVQGDYGYTF	TGCGCCAGCAGCGTCCAGGGGGACTATGGCTACACCTTC
15	.	.	TRBJ2-7	TRBV5-1	CASSLREAGSYEQYF	TGCGCCAGCAGCTTGAGGGAGGCAGGGTCCTACGAGCAGTACTTC